This TCR beta chain was recovered during a study of blood T cell repertoires in COVID-19. Study details: Donors in the United States, Italy and Spain gave samples during acute or convalescent COVID-19.

Authors' processing steps: Nucleated cell counts were estimated from reference gene primer amplification. The protocol was immunoSEQ multiplex PCR, while the TCRdb copy is restricted to in-frame clones and leaves out a portion. V and J calls and clone size are copied from that table; D and trimming were computed from the DNA. The sample contains 200,000 to 250,000 clones, roughly 82% of which appear only once. The specimen was peripheral blood. This TCR was sampled from a man older than 75 with acute or convalescent COVID-19.

The CDR3 reads CSASDRGRTYQPQHF. The CDR3 region has the DNA TGCAGTGCTAGTGACAGGGGGCGTACTTATCAGCCCCAGCATTTT. V gene TRBV20-1 combines with J gene TRBJ1-5, with TRBD1 identical over 10 bases. With 3 bases clipped from V and 5 bases from J, the junction kept 7 bases outside the gene matches. CDR1 and CDR2 (germline): DFQATT, SNEGSKA (reference sequence). The CDR3 runs to 15 residues.